The following is a T cell receptor beta chain sequence with its context. The record originates from a study of CD8+ T cells in alopecia areata. About the research overall: Once tofacitinib had been taken for 6 to 18 months, 6 months off drug followed.

V lost 3 bases to trimming and J lost 6 bases; unmatched junction nucleotides: 7. The CDR3 has 14 residues. Germline V CDR1 and CDR2: KGHSH, LQKENI. Documented treatment: oral pan-JAK inhibitor, 5-10 mg twice daily. cDNA prepared by RNA extraction and subsequent reverse transcription served as the template for sequencing. Data came from immunoSEQ multiplex PCR; TCRdb stores just in-frame clones and leaves some out. The sample consists of some 190,000 clones, 64% of them appearing once. The source material was CD4+ T cells sorted from blood, sampled around week 50, from a patient treated with tofacitinib. This sequence joins TRBV18 and TRBJ2-7, with TRBD1 matching over 8 bases. The source is a human donor with alopecia areata. CDR3 region: CASSPGQVASEQYF. The DNA for the CDR3 is TGTGCCAGCTCACCGGGACAGGTCGCATCCGAGCAGTACTTC.